This TCR beta chain originates from a study of blood T cells in healthy people across ages. A second PCR, run for about 6 to 11 cycles, used a sample-barcoded 5' primer plus a J-beta primer mix. Through a template-switch adaptor with 12 random nucleotides, each cDNA molecule received a tag. Any given sample supplied a minimum of 2.5 million CDR3-containing paired-end reads. TCRdb itself ran the 5' RACE reads through MiXCR, one entry per CDR3 protein. Here the sample spans about 1,600,000 distinct CDR3 sequences, approximately 40% being singletons. The CDR3 loop spans 13 amino acids. Germline loops: CDR1 MNHEY, CDR2 SVGAGI. V lost 9 bases and J lost 1, with 12 bases in between.

The TCR comes from a woman aged 18-29 years in good health. Sequences were obtained from blood. This chain uses TRBV6-5 with TRBJ2-5; no clear D gene. The CDR3 spells CASTTSGQETQYF. The CDR3, as DNA: TGTGCCAGTACAACGAGTGGCCAAGAGACCCAGTACTTC.